This TCR beta chain was found in a study of T cell changes during pregnancy in multiple sclerosis. The CDR3 is 16 residues long. V shed 3 bases and J shed 3 bases, with 16 bases lying between them. The germline gives CDR1 SGDLS, CDR2 YYNGEE. This table comes from immunoSEQ multiplex PCR, and its TCRdb copy is limited to in-frame clones, with some not included. This table has roughly 38,000 clones, 92% appearing once. This TCR came from a female donor with multiple sclerosis, enrolled in a pregnancy study. This specimen consisted of CD8+ T cells from peripheral blood mononuclear cells, obtained before pregnancy. The J gene is TRBJ2-1, the V gene TRBV9; a possible D gene is TRBD1 (6 bases). The CDR3 DNA reads as TGTGCCAGCAGCGCCCCACAGGGAGTAGTCTACAATGAGCAGTTCTTC. Its translation: CASSAPQGVVYNEQFF. Based on the CDR3 plus reference TRBV9 and TRBJ2-1, the full variable domain is DSGVTQTPKHLITATGQRVTLRCSPRSGDLSVYWYQQSLDQGLQFLIQYYNGEERAKGNILERFSAQQFPDLHSELNLSSLELGDSALYFCASSAPQGVVYNEQFFGPGTRLTVL.